These 8 T cell receptor beta chains share one sample of origin, sequenced in a study of T cell responses to AZD1222 COVID-19 vaccine. Assay: immunoSEQ multiplex PCR; the TCRdb copy retains only in-frame clones and omits some. Among more than 85,000 clones listed, around nine tenths were seen once. Source: peripheral blood, taken 28 days after the second AZD1222 dose. Every receptor here comes from an adult who received the AZD1222 COVID-19 vaccine.

The J gene is TRBJ1-1, the V gene TRBV2, with 9 positions matching TRBD1. The V and J ends lost 3 bases and 7 bases, in that order; junction bases with no gene match: 9. In germline, CDR1 is SNHLY, CDR2 FYNNEI. This CDR3 has 15 amino acids. The CDR3 spells CASSEEGQGLGEAFF. The CDR3 DNA follows: TGTGCCAGCAGTGAGGAGGGACAGGGTCTCGGTGAAGCTTTCTTT.

In DNA, the CDR3 is TGTGCCAGCACAATGGGGCAGGCGATAGGGCCCCAGCATTTT. Protein: CASTMGQAIGPQHF. This sequence joins TRBV28 and TRBJ1-5; D is possibly TRBD1 (5 bases). CDR3 length: 14 amino acids. V shed 7 bases and J shed 9 bases, with 19 bases lying between them. Germline-derived CDR1 and CDR2 are MDHEN and SYDVKM.

The V gene is TRBV5-1, the J gene TRBJ2-3, with 11 positions matching TRBD2. Germline V lookup: CDR1 SGHRS, CDR2 YFSETQ. The CDR3 is made up of 16 amino acids. The V and J ends lost 2 bases and 5 bases, in that order; junction bases with no gene match: 7. The CDR3 sequence: CASSFTSGSGQDTQYF. In DNA, the CDR3 is TGCGCCAGCAGCTTCACTAGCGGGAGTGGACAAGATACGCAGTATTTT.

This clone is a singleton in its sample. The genes are TRBV6-1 and TRBJ1-2; D not certain. The CDR3 length is 16 residues. The germline V and J ends were trimmed by 1 base and 1 base, with 13 bases remaining between them. Germline loops: CDR1 MNHNS, CDR2 SASEGT. The CDR3 coding sequence is TGTGCCAGCAGTGAAGTGTACTCTCAGAGTAACTATGGCTACACCTTC. This encodes CASSEVYSQSNYGYTF.

The CDR3 is CASSPRRVGTGVGYGYTF. The CDR3, as DNA: TGTGCCAGCAGTCCACGCCGTGTCGGGACAGGGGTTGGCTATGGCTACACCTTC. The genes are TRBV27 and TRBJ1-2; the match to TRBD1 covers 10 bases. The CDR3 is 18 amino acids. Losses at the gene ends were 5 bases for V and 4 bases for J; bases not matched to a gene: 16. Germline CDR1 MNHEY, CDR2 SMNVEV (reference sequence).

This clone was seen only once. The chain uses TRBV28 and TRBJ1-6; no firm D call. Trimming stripped 3 bases from V and 5 bases from J, with 8 bases between. The CDR3 has 14 residues. Germline V gene data show CDR1 as MDHEN and CDR2 as SYDVKM. This CDR3 is CASSFFRHNSPLHF. The CDR3 DNA follows: TGTGCCAGCAGTTTTTTCAGACATAATTCACCCCTCCACTTT.

The chain uses TRBV7-2 and TRBJ2-2; perhaps D is TRBD1 or TRBD2 (5 bases each). The germline V and J ends were trimmed by 4 bases and 7 bases, with 22 bases remaining between them. CDR3 length equals 17 residues. CDR1 SGHTA and CDR2 FQGNSA come from the germline V gene. The CDR3: CASSSSGGSGDGGELFF. DNA of the CDR3: TGTGCCAGCAGCTCTTCTGGTGGGAGTGGGGACGGCGGGGAGCTGTTTTTT. Looking up the rest from reference TRBV7-2 and TRBJ2-2 gives the full variable domain: GAGVSQSPSNKVTEKGKDVELRCDPISGHTALYWYRQSLGQGLEFLIYFQGNSAPDKSGLPSDRFSAERTGGSVSTLTIQRTQQEDSAVYLCASSSSGGSGDGGELFFGEGSRLTVL.

The chain is built from TRBV7-8 and TRBJ1-3; D not certain. The CDR3 is 16 residues long. Germline V gives CDR1 SGHVS, CDR2 FQNEAQ. V lost 4 bases and J lost 4, with 17 bases in between. Written as DNA, the CDR3 is TGTGCCAGCAGCTCTCCGACACCGAACCGGGGAAACACCATATATTTT. It encodes CASSSPTPNRGNTIYF.